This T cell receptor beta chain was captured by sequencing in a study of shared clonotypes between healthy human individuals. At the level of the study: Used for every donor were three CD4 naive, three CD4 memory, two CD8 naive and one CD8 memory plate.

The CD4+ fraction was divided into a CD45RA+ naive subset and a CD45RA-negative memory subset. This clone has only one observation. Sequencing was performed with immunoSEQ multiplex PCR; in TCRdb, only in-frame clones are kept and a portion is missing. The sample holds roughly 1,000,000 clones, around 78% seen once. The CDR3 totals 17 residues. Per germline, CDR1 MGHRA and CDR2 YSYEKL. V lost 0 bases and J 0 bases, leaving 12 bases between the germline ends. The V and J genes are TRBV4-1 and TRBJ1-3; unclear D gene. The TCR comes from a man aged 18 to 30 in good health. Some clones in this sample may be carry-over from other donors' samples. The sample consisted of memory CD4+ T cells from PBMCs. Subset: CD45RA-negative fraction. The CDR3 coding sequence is TGCGCCAGCAGCCAAGACCTAGTGAGGATCTCTGGAAACACCATATATTTT. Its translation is CASSQDLVRISGNTIYF.